This T cell receptor beta chain was observed in a study of T-cell reconstitution after alpha-beta-depleted transplantation in children. Overall study findings and caveats: The origin of high day-60 TCRbeta diversity in some patients lay in surviving recipient T cells and thymic progenitors.

Preparation of the TCRbeta library used unique molecular identifiers. TCRdb re-derived calls from the PCR reads in MiXCR, one entry per CDR3 protein. The repertoire includes around 670,000 distinct CDR3 sequences, roughly 14% of them detected once, and about 0.79% sits in the top ten. As regards this clonotype: Its antigen is undetermined.

V was pared by 0 bases and J by 4 bases, with 9 bases between. The CDR3 spans 14 residues. Germline loops: CDR1 LNHNV, CDR2 YYDKDF (reference sequence). Sequenced here: PBMCs, sampled before TCRalphabeta/CD19-depleted stem cell transplant. This clonotype originated in a girl aged 2 to 10 with congenital amegakaryocytic thrombocytopenia, due to receive a stem cell transplant. The chain has TRBV15 and TRBJ1-1, with no clear D. CDR3 nucleotide sequence: TGTGCCACCAGCAGAGAGTTTGCGGGCACTGAAGCTTTCTTT. Amino acids: CATSREFAGTEAFF.